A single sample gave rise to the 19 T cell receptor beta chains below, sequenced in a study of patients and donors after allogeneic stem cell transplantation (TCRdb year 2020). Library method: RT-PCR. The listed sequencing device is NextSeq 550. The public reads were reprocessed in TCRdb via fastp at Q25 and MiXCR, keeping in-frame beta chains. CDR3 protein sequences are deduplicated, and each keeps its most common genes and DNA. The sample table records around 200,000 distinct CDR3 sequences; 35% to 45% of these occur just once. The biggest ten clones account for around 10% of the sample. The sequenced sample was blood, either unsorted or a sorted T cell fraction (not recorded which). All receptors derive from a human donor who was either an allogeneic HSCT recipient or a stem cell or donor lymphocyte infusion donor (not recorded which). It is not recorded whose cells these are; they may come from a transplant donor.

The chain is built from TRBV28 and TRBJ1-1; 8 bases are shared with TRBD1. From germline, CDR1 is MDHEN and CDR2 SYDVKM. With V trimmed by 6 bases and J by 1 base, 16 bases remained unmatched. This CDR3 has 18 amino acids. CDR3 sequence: CASSLIFGTGYQNTEAFF. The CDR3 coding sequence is TGTGCCAGCAGCCTTATTTTTGGGACAGGATACCAGAACACTGAAGCTTTCTTT.

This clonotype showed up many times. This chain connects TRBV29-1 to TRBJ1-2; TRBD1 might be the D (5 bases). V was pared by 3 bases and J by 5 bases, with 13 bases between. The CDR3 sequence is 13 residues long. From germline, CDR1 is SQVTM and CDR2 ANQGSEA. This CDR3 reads CSVEGQGKYGYTF. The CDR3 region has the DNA TGCAGCGTTGAGGGTCAGGGAAAATATGGCTACACCTTC.

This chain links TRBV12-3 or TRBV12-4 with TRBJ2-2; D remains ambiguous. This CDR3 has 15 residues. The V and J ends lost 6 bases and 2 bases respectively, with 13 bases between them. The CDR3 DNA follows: TGTGCCAGCAGCTCTCCCATTGACAACACCGGGGAGCTGTTTTTT. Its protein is CASSSPIDNTGELFF.

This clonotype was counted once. CDR3 loop: CASSDVRANTEAFF. The CDR3 DNA is TGTGCCAGCAGCGATGTCAGGGCGAACACTGAAGCTTTCTTT. The gene calls are TRBV3-1 and TRBJ1-1; a weak D match, TRBD1 (5 bases). The CDR3 loop spans 14 amino acids. With 5 bases removed from V and 1 base from J, the gap between germline ends came to 11 bases. From germline, CDR1 is LGHDT and CDR2 YNNKEL (reference sequence).

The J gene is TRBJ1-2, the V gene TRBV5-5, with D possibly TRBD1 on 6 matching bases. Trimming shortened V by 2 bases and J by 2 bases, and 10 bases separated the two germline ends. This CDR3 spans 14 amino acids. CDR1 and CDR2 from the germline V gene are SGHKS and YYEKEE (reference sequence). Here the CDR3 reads CASSFGRGNYGYTF. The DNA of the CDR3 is TGTGCCAGCAGCTTCGGTAGGGGGAACTATGGCTACACCTTC.

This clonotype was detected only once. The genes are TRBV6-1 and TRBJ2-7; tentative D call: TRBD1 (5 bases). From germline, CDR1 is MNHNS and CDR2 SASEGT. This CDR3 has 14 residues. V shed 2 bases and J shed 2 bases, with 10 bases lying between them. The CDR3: CASSEQGRTYEQYF. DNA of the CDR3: TGTGCCAGCAGTGAACAGGGCAGGACCTACGAGCAGTACTTC.

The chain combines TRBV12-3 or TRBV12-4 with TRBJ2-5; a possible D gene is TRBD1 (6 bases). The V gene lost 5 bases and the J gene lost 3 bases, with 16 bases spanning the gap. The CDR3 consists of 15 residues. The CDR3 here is CASSPRDTREETQYF. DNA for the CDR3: TGTGCCAGCAGTCCCCGGGACACCCGTGAAGAGACCCAGTACTTC.

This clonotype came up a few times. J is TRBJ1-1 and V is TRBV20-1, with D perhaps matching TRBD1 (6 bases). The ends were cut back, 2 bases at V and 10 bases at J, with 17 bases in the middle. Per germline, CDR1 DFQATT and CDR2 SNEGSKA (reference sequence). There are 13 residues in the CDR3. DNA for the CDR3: TGCAGTGCTAGACCGGGGGCGATCGGTTTAGCTTTCTTT. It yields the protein CSARPGAIGLAFF.

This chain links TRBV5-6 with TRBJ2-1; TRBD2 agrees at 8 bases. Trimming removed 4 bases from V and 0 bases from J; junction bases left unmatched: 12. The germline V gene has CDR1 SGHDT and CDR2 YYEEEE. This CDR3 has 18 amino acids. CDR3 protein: CASSRKGVAGGSYNEQFF. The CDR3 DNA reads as TGTGCCAGCAGCCGAAAAGGGGTCGCGGGAGGCTCCTACAATGAGCAGTTCTTC.

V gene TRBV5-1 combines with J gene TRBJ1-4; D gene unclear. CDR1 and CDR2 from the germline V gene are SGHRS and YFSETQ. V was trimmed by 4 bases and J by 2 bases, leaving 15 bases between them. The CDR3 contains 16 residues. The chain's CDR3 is CASSPDPGGTNEKLFF. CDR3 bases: TGCGCCAGCAGCCCCGACCCGGGAGGGACTAATGAAAAACTGTTTTTT.

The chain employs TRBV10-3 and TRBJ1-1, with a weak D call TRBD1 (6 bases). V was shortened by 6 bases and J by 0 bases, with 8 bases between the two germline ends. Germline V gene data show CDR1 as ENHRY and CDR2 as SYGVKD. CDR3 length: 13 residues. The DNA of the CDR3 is TGTGCCATCAGGAGGGGGTTGAACACTGAAGCTTTCTTT. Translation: CAIRRGLNTEAFF.

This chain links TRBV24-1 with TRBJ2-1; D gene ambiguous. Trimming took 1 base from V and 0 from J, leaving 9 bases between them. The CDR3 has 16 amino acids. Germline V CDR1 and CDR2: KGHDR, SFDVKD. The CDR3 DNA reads TGTGCCACCAGTGATTTCGAACCCTCCTCCTACAATGAGCAGTTCTTC. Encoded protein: CATSDFEPSSYNEQFF.

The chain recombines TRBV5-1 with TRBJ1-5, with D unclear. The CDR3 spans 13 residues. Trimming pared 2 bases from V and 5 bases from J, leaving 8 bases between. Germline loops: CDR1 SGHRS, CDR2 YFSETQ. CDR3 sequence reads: CASSFEGDQPQHF. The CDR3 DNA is TGCGCCAGCAGCTTTGAGGGCGATCAGCCCCAGCATTTT.

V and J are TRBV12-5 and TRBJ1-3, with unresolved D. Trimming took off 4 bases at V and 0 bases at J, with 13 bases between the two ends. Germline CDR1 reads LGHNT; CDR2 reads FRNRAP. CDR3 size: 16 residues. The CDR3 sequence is CASGSPLDGSGNTIYF. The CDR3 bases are TGTGCTAGTGGTTCGCCCCTGGACGGCTCTGGAAACACCATATATTTT.

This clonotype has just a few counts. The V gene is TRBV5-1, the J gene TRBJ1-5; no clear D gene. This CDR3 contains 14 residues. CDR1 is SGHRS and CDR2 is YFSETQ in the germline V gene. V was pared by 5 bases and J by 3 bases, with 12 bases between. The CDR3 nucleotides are TGCGCCAGCAGTTATCCCCCGCCCAATCAGCCCCAGCATTTT. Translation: CASSYPPPNQPQHF.

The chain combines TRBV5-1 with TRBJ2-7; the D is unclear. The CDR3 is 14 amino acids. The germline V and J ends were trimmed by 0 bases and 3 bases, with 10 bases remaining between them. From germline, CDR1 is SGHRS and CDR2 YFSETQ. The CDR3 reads CASSLAELGYEQYF. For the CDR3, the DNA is TGCGCCAGCAGCTTGGCCGAACTGGGCTACGAGCAGTACTTC. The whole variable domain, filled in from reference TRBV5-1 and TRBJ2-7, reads KAGVTQTPRYLIKTRGQQVTLSCSPISGHRSVSWYQQTPGQGLQFLFEYFSETQRNKGNFPGRFSGRQFSNSRSEMNVSTLELGDSALYLCASSLAELGYEQYFGPGTRLTVT.

Here the CDR3 DNA reads TGTGCCAGCAGCTTTTCCCCAGGGGAGGGCACTGAAGCTTTCTTT. This translates into CASSFSPGEGTEAFF. V and J are TRBV5-5 and TRBJ1-1; TRBD1 is a possible D gene (6 bases). Germline V gene data show CDR1 as SGHKS and CDR2 as YYEKEE (reference sequence). The V end lost 2 bases, the J end lost 4 bases, and 15 bases lay between the germline ends. The CDR3 runs 15 residues.

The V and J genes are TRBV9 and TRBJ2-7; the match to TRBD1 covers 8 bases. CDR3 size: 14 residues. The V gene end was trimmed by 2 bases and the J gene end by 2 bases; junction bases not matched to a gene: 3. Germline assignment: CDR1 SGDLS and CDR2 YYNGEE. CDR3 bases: TGTGCCAGCAGCGTGGGACAGGCTACCTACGAGCAGTACTTC. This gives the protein CASSVGQATYEQYF.

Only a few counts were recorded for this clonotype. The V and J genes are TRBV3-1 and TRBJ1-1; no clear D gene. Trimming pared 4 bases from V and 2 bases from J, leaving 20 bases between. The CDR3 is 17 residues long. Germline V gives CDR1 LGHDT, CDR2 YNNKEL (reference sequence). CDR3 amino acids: CASSPGPFSRHNTEAFF. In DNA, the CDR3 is TGTGCCAGCAGCCCAGGTCCGTTTAGCAGACACAACACTGAAGCTTTCTTT.